The TCR beta chain under discussion was sequenced for a study of T cells after yellow fever vaccination. For the study at large: SMART-Seq v4 Ultra Low Input handled preparation of low-cell-number fractions.

Via MiXCR, TCRdb re-called the 5' RACE reads, giving one row per CDR3 protein. Of hundreds of thousands of distinct CDR3 sequences listed, approximately 13% are singletons. Comments on this clonotype: What it binds is unknown.

CDR1 and CDR2 from the germline V gene are SGHRS and YFSETQ. The CDR3 loop spans 13 amino acids. Trimming left V 3 bases short and J 1 base short, with 7 bases between. General study points: Booster sampling recovered most clones from primary vaccination (about 97% CD4, over 75% CD8). The appearance of a small share of clonotypes in both CD4 and CD8 compartments was observed.

This TCR derives from a man aged 25 to 40 who received the YFV17D yellow fever vaccine. The sequenced sample was PBMCs, obtained on the day of the yellow fever booster vaccination. The gene calls are TRBV5-1 and TRBJ2-5; no clear D. The CDR3 nucleotides read TGCGCCAGCAGCTCGAGGAGCCAAGAGACCCAGTACTTC. Encoded protein: CASSSRSQETQYF.